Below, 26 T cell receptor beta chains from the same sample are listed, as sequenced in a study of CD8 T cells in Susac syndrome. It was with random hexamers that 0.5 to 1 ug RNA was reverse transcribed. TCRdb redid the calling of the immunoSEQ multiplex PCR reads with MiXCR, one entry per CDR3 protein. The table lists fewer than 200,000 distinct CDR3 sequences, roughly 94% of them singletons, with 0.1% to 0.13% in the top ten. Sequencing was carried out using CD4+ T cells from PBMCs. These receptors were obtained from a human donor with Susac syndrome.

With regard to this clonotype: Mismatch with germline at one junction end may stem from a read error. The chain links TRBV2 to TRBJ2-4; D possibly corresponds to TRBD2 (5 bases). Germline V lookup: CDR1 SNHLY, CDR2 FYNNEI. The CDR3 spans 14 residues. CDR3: CASSEEGAENIQYF. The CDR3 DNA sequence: TGTGCCAGCAGTGAAGAGGGAGCCGAAAACATTCAGTACTTC.

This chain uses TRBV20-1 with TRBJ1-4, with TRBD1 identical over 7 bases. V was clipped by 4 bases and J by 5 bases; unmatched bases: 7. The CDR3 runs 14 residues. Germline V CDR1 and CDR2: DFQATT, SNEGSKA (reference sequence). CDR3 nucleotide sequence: TGCAGTGCTATGCCCGGGACAGTGAATGAAAAACTGTTTTTT. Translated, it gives CSAMPGTVNEKLFF.

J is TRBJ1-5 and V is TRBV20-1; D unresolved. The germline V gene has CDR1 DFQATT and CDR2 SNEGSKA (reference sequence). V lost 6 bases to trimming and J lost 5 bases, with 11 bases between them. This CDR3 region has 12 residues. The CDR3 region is CSAGGPDQPQHF. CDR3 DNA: TGCAGTGCGGGCGGACCCGATCAGCCCCAGCATTTT.

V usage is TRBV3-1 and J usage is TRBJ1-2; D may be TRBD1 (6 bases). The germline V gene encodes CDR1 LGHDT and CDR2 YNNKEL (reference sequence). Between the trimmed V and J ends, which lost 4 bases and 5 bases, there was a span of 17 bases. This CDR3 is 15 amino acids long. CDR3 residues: CASSLSRGGRYGYTF. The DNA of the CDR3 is TGTGCCAGCAGCCTGTCCAGGGGCGGACGGTATGGCTACACCTTC.

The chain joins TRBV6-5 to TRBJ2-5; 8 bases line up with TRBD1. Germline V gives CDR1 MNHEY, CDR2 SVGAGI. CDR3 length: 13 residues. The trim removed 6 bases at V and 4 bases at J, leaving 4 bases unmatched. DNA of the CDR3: TGTGCCAGCAGGGACAGGGTAGTAGAGACCCAGTACTTC. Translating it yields CASRDRVVETQYF.

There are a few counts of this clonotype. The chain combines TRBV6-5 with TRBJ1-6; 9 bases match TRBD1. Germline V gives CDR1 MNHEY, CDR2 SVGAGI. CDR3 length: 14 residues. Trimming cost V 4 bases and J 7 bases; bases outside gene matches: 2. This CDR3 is CASSLGTGNSPLHF. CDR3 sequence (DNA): TGTGCCAGCAGTTTAGGGACAGGGAATTCACCCCTCCACTTT.

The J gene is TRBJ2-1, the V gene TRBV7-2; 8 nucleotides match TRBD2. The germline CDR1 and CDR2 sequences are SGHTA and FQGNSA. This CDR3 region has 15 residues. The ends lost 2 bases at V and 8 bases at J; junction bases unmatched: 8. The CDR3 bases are TGTGCCAGCAGCTTACAAGCGGGGGTCAACGATGAGCAGTTCTTC. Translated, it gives CASSLQAGVNDEQFF.

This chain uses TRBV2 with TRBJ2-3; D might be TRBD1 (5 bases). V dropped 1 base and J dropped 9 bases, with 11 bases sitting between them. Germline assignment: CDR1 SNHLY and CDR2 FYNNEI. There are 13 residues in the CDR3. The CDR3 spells CASSEESAGTQYF. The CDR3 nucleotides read TGTGCCAGCAGTGAAGAAAGTGCAGGGACGCAGTATTTT. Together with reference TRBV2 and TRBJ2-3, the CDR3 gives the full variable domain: EPEVTQTPSHQVTQMGQEVILRCVPISNHLYFYWYRQILGQKVEFLVSFYNNEISEKSEIFDDQFSVERPDGSNFTLKIRSTKLEDSAMYFCASSEESAGTQYFGPGTRLTVL.

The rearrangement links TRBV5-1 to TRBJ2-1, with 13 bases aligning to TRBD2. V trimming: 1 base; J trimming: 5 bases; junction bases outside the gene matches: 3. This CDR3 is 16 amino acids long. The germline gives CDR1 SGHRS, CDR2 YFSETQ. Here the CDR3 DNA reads TGCGCCAGCAGCTTGACTAGCGGGGGGGCTAACAATGAGCAGTTCTTC. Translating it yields CASSLTSGGANNEQFF.

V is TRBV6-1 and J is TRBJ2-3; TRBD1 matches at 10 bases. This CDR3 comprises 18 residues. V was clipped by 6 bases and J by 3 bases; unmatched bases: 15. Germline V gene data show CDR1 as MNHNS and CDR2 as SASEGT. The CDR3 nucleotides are TGTGCCAGCAGACGAAGCTACCGGACAGGGGGGGAGACAGATACGCAGTATTTT. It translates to CASRRSYRTGGETDTQYF.

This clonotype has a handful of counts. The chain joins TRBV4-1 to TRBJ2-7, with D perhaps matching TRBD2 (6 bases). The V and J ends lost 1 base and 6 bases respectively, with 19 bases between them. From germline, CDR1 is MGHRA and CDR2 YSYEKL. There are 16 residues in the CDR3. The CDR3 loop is CASSQVGRTTGVEQYF. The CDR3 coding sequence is TGCGCCAGCAGCCAAGTGGGTCGGACTACGGGGGTCGAGCAGTACTTC.

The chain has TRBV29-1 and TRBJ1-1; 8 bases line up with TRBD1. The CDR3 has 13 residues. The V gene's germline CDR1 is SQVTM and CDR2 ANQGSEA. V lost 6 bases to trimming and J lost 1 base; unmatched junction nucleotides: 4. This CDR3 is CSVPQGANTEAFF. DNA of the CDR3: TGCAGCGTGCCCCAGGGGGCGAACACTGAAGCTTTCTTT.

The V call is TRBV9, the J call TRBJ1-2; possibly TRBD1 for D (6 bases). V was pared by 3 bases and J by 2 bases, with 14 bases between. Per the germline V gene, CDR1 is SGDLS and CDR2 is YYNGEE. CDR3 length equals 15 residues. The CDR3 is CASSESRDNNYGYTF. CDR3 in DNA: TGTGCCAGCAGCGAAAGCCGGGACAACAACTATGGCTACACCTTC.

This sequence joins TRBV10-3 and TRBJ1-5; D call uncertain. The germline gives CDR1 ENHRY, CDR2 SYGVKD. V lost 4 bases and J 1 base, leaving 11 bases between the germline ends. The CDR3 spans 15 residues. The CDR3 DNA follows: TGTGCCATCAGTGCCGGGGAGACGAGCAATCAGCCCCAGCATTTT. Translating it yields CAISAGETSNQPQHF.

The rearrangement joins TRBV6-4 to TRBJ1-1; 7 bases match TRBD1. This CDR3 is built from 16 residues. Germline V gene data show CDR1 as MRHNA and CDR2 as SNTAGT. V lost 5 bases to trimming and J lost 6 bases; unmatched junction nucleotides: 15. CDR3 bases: TGTGCCAGCAGTCCGGGGAGGGGGCTTGACCGCGCTGAAGCTTTCTTT. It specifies CASSPGRGLDRAEAFF.

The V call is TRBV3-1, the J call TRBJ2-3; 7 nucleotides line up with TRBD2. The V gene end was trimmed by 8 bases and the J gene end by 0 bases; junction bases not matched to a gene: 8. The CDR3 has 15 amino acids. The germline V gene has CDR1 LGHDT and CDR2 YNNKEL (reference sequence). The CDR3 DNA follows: TGTGCCAGCGCCCGACTAGCCGCTAGCACAGATACGCAGTATTTT. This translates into CASARLAASTDTQYF.

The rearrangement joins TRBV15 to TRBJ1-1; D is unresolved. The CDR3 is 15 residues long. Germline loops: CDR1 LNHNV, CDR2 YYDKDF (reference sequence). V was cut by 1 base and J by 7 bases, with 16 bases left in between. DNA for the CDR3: TGTGCCACCAGCAGAGTGACCCAGGCCGGCGGTGAAGCTTTCTTT. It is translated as CATSRVTQAGGEAFF.

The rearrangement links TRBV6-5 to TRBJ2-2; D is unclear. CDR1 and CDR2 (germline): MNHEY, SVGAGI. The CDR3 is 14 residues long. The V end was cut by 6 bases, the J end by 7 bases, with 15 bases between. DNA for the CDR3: TGTGCCAGCAGGCCGTTTGACCGGTTCGGGGAGCTGTTTTTT. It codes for CASRPFDRFGELFF.

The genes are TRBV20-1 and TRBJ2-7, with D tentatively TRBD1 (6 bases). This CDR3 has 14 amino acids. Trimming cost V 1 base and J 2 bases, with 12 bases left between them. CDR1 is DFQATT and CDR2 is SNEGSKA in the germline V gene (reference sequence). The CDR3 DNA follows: TGCAGTGCTAGAGGTGCACAGGGAGCCTACGAGCAGTACTTC. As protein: CSARGAQGAYEQYF.

The CDR3 coding sequence is TGTGCCAGCAATAGCGTTTACAATGAGCAGTTCTTC. Protein sequence: CASNSVYNEQFF. The V and J genes are TRBV7-9 and TRBJ2-1; tentative D call: TRBD2 (5 bases). V was trimmed by 7 bases and J by 4 bases, leaving 8 bases between them. This CDR3 comprises 12 residues. From germline, CDR1 is SEHNR and CDR2 FQNEAQ (reference sequence).

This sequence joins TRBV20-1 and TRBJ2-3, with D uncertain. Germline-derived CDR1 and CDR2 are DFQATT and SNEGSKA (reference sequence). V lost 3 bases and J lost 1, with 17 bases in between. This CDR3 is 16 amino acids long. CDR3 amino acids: CSASDRVNSGTDTQYF. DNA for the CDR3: TGCAGTGCTAGTGATAGGGTAAATTCGGGCACAGATACGCAGTATTTT.

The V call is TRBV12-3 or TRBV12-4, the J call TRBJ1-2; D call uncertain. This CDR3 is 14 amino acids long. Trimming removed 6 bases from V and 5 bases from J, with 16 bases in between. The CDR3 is CASSLDGNRYGYTF. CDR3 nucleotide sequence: TGTGCCAGCAGCCTGGATGGGAATCGGTATGGCTACACCTTC.

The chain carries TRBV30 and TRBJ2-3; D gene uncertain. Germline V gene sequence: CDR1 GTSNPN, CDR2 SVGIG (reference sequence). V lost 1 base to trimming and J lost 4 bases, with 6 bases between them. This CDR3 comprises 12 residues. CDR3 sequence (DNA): TGTGCCTGGAGTGAGCGCGCAGATACGCAGTATTTT. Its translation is CAWSERADTQYF.

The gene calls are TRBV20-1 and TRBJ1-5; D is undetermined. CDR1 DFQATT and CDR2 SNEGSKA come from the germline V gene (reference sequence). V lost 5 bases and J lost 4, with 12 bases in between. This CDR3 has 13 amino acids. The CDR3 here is CSAYTQHNQPQHF. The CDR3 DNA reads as TGCAGTGCTTATACACAGCATAATCAGCCCCAGCATTTT.

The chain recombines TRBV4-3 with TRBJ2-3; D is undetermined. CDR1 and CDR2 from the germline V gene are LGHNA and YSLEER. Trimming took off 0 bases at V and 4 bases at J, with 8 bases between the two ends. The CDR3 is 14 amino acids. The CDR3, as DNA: TGCGCCAGCAGCCAAGATCCCCGAGCAGATACGCAGTATTTT. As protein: CASSQDPRADTQYF.

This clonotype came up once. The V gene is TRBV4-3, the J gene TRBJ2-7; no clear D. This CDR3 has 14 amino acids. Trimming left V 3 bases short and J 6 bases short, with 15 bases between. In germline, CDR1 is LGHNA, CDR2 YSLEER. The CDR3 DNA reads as TGCGCCAGCAGCCAGACATTACACGGTTCCGAGCAGTACTTC. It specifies CASSQTLHGSEQYF.